A selection of T cell receptor beta chains follows, all from one sample in a study of blood T cell repertoires in COVID-19. Data came from immunoSEQ multiplex PCR; TCRdb stores just in-frame clones and leaves some out. Of 80,000 to 100,000 clones listed, roughly nine tenths are singletons. The sequenced material came from peripheral blood. The receptor source for this set is a human donor with active COVID-19. The donor label of this sample is uncertain. Each CDR3 is given with its conserved first and last residue. The order of the fields is J gene, V gene, clone size, D gene, CDR3 protein, CDR3 DNA. D genes are given only for firm matches. Some rows mark clone size as missing; the rest say once, few, many or name a class of expanded clone.

J gene: TRBJ1-3; V gene: TRBV18; clone size: NA; D gene: NA; CDR3 protein: CASSPDRFGPIYF; CDR3 DNA: TGTGCCAGCTCACCCGACAGGTTTGGACCCATATATTTT
J gene: TRBJ1-2; V gene: TRBV6-5; clone size: NA; D gene: TRBD1; CDR3 protein: CASSLWTGEDGYTF; CDR3 DNA: TGTGCCAGCAGTCTATGGACAGGGGAAGATGGCTACACCTTC
J gene: TRBJ1-2; V gene: TRBV6-5; clone size: once; D gene: NA; CDR3 protein: CASRQGDYGYTF; CDR3 DNA: TGTGCCAGCAGGCAGGGTGACTATGGCTACACCTTC
J gene: TRBJ1-4; V gene: TRBV28; clone size: NA; D gene: NA; CDR3 protein: CASSSRLSQLFF; CDR3 DNA: TGTGCCAGCAGTTCCAGGCTGAGTCAACTGTTTTTT
J gene: TRBJ2-5; V gene: TRBV28; clone size: once; D gene: NA; CDR3 protein: CASHGLKPQETQYF; CDR3 DNA: TGTGCCAGCCATGGGCTTAAGCCTCAAGAGACCCAGTACTTC
J gene: TRBJ2-3; V gene: TRBV6-5; clone size: NA; D gene: NA; CDR3 protein: CASSSAGWGVADTQYF; CDR3 DNA: TGTGCCAGCAGTTCAGCCGGGTGGGGAGTTGCAGATACGCAGTATTTT
J gene: TRBJ1-5; V gene: TRBV9; clone size: NA; D gene: NA; CDR3 protein: CASSRQNSNQPQHF; CDR3 DNA: TGTGCCAGCAGCCGACAGAATAGCAATCAGCCCCAGCATTTT
J gene: TRBJ2-2; V gene: TRBV10-1; clone size: NA; D gene: TRBD1; CDR3 protein: CASSRDRNTGELFF; CDR3 DNA: TGCGCCAGCAGTCGGGACAGAAACACCGGGGAGCTGTTTTTT
J gene: TRBJ2-2; V gene: TRBV4-3; clone size: NA; D gene: TRBD2; CDR3 protein: CASSQELSAGVTTGELFF; CDR3 DNA: TGCGCCAGCAGCCAAGAATTATCAGCGGGGGTTACCACCGGGGAGCTGTTTTTT
J gene: TRBJ1-1; V gene: TRBV29-1; clone size: NA; D gene: TRBD1; CDR3 protein: CSVSRGTGVAGTEAFF; CDR3 DNA: TGCAGCGTTAGTAGGGGGACAGGGGTAGCGGGTACTGAAGCTTTCTTT
J gene: TRBJ2-2; V gene: TRBV24-1; clone size: NA; D gene: TRBD1; CDR3 protein: CATSDTGTGVTGELFF; CDR3 DNA: TGTGCCACCAGTGACACCGGGACAGGGGTCACCGGGGAGCTGTTTTTT
J gene: TRBJ2-4; V gene: TRBV28; clone size: NA; D gene: NA; CDR3 protein: CASSLWQGSQVQYF; CDR3 DNA: TGTGCCAGCAGTTTATGGCAGGGTTCTCAGGTTCAGTACTTC
J gene: TRBJ2-7; V gene: TRBV19; clone size: NA; D gene: NA; CDR3 protein: CASSMMLSSYEQYF; CDR3 DNA: TGTGCCAGTAGTATGATGCTTAGCTCCTACGAGCAGTACTTC
J gene: TRBJ2-2; V gene: TRBV6-5; clone size: NA; D gene: NA; CDR3 protein: CASSYGRAGTGELFF; CDR3 DNA: TGTGCCAGCAGTTACGGAAGGGCGGGCACCGGGGAGCTGTTTTTT
J gene: TRBJ2-1; V gene: TRBV4-2; clone size: NA; D gene: NA; CDR3 protein: CASSQAQALYNEQFF; CDR3 DNA: TGTGCCAGCAGCCAAGCTCAGGCCCTATACAATGAGCAGTTCTTC
J gene: TRBJ1-5; V gene: TRBV6-2/TRBV6-3; clone size: NA; D gene: TRBD1; CDR3 protein: CASSYPRTGTHSNQPQHF; CDR3 DNA: TGTGCCAGCAGTTACCCCCGGACAGGGACCCATAGCAATCAGCCCCAGCATTTT
J gene: TRBJ2-3; V gene: TRBV28; clone size: once; D gene: NA; CDR3 protein: CASSKTGSSDTQYF; CDR3 DNA: TGTGCCAGCAGTAAAACTGGTTCCTCCGATACGCAGTATTTT
J gene: TRBJ2-7; V gene: TRBV24-1; clone size: few; D gene: TRBD1; CDR3 protein: CATSGGFRDRDYEQYF; CDR3 DNA: TGTGCCACCAGCGGGGGTTTCCGGGACAGGGACTACGAGCAGTACTTC
J gene: TRBJ2-3; V gene: TRBV4-2; clone size: NA; D gene: TRBD2; CDR3 protein: CASSRGGGGRTDTQYF; CDR3 DNA: TGTGCCAGCAGCCGGGGTGGCGGGGGACGCACAGATACGCAGTATTTT